The subject of this entry is one T cell receptor (beta chain). Its antigen is as yet unknown. In germline, CDR1 is PRHDT, CDR2 FYEKMQ (reference sequence). Germline trimming cut 5 bases from V and 7 bases from J; bases unmatched to any gene: 9. CDR3 size: 15 residues. These data are taken from a study of cytomegalovirus exposure and HLA in healthy donors. Profiling relied on immunoSEQ multiplex PCR, and the TCRdb table lists in-frame clones only, not all of them. Of 120,000 or so clones detected, approximately 90% appear once; the ten largest clones hold approximately 2%. Findings and caveats of the study: There were under 200 TCR beta chains listed as cytomegalovirus-associated.

The sample comprised PBMCs. The genes are TRBV13 and TRBJ2-1, with 9 positions matching TRBD2. The sequence derives from a woman aged 18-35 years in good health and CMV-seronegative. CDR3 DNA sequence: TGTGCCAGCAGCGCGCGGGGGGGCTGGGATAATGAGCAGTTCTTC. Translation gives CASSARGGWDNEQFF. The complete variable domain, with remaining parts taken from reference TRBV13 and TRBJ2-1, reads AAGVIQSPRHLIKEKRETATLKCYPIPRHDTVYWYQQGPGQDPQFLISFYEKMQSDKGSIPDRFSAQQFSDYHSELNMSSLELGDSALYFCASSARGGWDNEQFFGPGTRLTVL.